The 18 T cell receptor beta chains below come from one sample, sequenced in a study of Graves' ophthalmopathy and Graves' hyperthyroidism. Amplification of the TCR beta CDR3 regions used RNA transcripts (as template). Scientists carried out first-round RT-PCR using HTBI primers and then a second-round multiplex PCR. In TCRdb, the multiplex PCR reads were re-called with MiXCR into one record per CDR3 protein. Of a few hundred thousand distinct CDR3 sequences listed, less than 45% are singletons. Sequencing was performed on peripheral blood or thyroid tissue (not recorded which). The receptor source for this set is an adult man with Graves' hyperthyroidism.

In this sample, this clonotype turned up many times. V and J are TRBV10-2 and TRBJ2-7; D is uncertain. Trimming took 5 bases from V and 4 from J, leaving 9 bases between them. Germline assignment: CDR1 WSHSY and CDR2 SAAADI. The CDR3 is 12 amino acids. In DNA form, the CDR3 reads TGCGCCAGCAGTCAACAACTTTACGAGCAGTACTTC. The encoded protein is CASSQQLYEQYF.

The chain links TRBV7-8 to TRBJ1-2; TRBD1 matches 7 bases. This CDR3 region has 16 residues. The germline V gene encodes CDR1 SGHVS and CDR2 FQNEAQ. J was trimmed by 2 bases and V by 1 base; bases with no gene match: 7. Written as DNA, the CDR3 is TGTGCCAGCAGCTTAGATCTACAGGGGAAGAACTATGGCTACACCTTC. It translates to CASSLDLQGKNYGYTF.

This sequence joins TRBV5-7 and TRBJ2-3; 8 bases map to TRBD2. TRBV5-7 is given ORF status, its function remaining uncertain. The CDR3 spans 12 residues. V lost 5 bases and J lost 5; bases outside the gene matches: 1. The CDR3 nucleotides read TGTGCCAGCAGACGGGGGGGAGATACGCAGTATTTT. This translates into CASRRGGDTQYF.

This clonotype has ten or more counts. The J gene is TRBJ1-1, the V gene TRBV12-3 or TRBV12-4; no clear D gene. This CDR3 has 13 amino acids. V lost 5 bases, J lost 2 bases, and 9 bases lay in between. The CDR3 nucleotides are TGTGCCAGCAGTATGTCGGGTAACACTGAAGCTTTCTTT. This codes for CASSMSGNTEAFF.

This clonotype was counted ten times or more. This chain joins TRBV7-9 and TRBJ1-2; D is unresolved. The ends were cut back, 2 bases at V and 7 bases at J, with 5 bases in the middle. The germline gives CDR1 SEHNR, CDR2 FQNEAQ (reference sequence). The CDR3 loop spans 11 amino acids. This CDR3 is CASSLLGGYTF. In DNA, the CDR3 is TGTGCCAGCAGCTTATTAGGTGGCTACACCTTC.

This clonotype has only a few counts. The V gene is TRBV10-3, the J gene TRBJ2-7, with 14 bases lining up with TRBD2. The length of the CDR3 is 17 residues. With 0 bases clipped from V and 5 bases from J, the junction kept 6 bases outside the gene matches. Germline CDR1 and CDR2: ENHRY and SYGVKD. CDR3 residues: CAISESPGLAGVHEQYF. In nucleotides, the CDR3 is TGTGCCATCAGTGAGTCCCCGGGACTAGCGGGAGTCCACGAGCAGTACTTC.

This clonotype was detected ten times or more. The V call is TRBV6-1, the J call TRBJ1-1; D is perhaps TRBD1 (6 bases). Trimming removed 6 bases from V and 6 bases from J, with 14 bases in between. Germline CDR1 is MNHNS and CDR2 is SASEGT. The CDR3 extends over 13 amino acids. The CDR3 nucleotides read TGTGCCAGCAGGCCGACAGGTAAGGCTGAAGCTTTCTTT. Amino acid sequence: CASRPTGKAEAFF.

Details on this clonotype: One end of the junction varies from germline; a read error may be responsible. This chain links TRBV10-2 with TRBJ1-3, with a possible D match to TRBD1 (5 bases). Germline V gives CDR1 WSHSY, CDR2 SAAADI. This CDR3 has 17 amino acids. CDR3: CASSYITGLGAGNTIYF. The CDR3 DNA is TGTGCCAGCAGTTATATCACAGGACTTGGGGCGGGAAACACCATATATTTT.

This clonotype was detected ten times or more. The chain couples TRBV13 to TRBJ1-2, with 8 bases lining up with TRBD1. Trimming took 3 bases from V and 8 from J; bases not matched to a gene: 11. This CDR3 has 15 amino acids. The germline gives CDR1 PRHDT, CDR2 FYEKMQ (reference sequence). The CDR3 spells CASSFGQGGFLGYTF. CDR3 DNA: TGTGCCAGCAGCTTCGGACAGGGAGGTTTCTTAGGCTACACCTTC.

The V call is TRBV7-2, the J call TRBJ2-1, with D perhaps TRBD1 (5 bases). Germline V gives CDR1 SGHTA, CDR2 FQGNSA. The V end was cut by 5 bases, the J end by 9 bases, with 11 bases between. The CDR3 is made up of 12 amino acids. CDR3 in DNA: TGTGCCAGCAGCGCACAGGTGGCTGAGCAGTTCTTC. Residues: CASSAQVAEQFF.

The table lists this clonotype with many counts. The chain couples TRBV7-6 to TRBJ1-2, with D possibly being TRBD1 (5 bases). V gave up 0 bases and J gave up 8 bases, with 13 bases separating them. This CDR3 spans 14 amino acids. Germline V lookup: CDR1 SGHVS, CDR2 FNYEAQ. The CDR3 sequence is CASSLAEGKGGYTF. CDR3 sequence (DNA): TGTGCCAGCAGCTTAGCGGAGGGGAAGGGAGGCTACACCTTC.

This clonotype has only a few counts. This chain connects TRBV5-1 to TRBJ2-3, with a weak D call TRBD2 (6 bases). The CDR3 is made up of 14 amino acids. V lost 1 base, J lost 4 bases, and 10 bases lay in between. Germline CDR1 SGHRS, CDR2 YFSETQ. CDR3 in amino acids: CASSLFPSADTQYF. The CDR3 region has the DNA TGCGCCAGCAGCTTGTTCCCTAGCGCAGATACGCAGTATTTT.

This clonotype has a count of ten or more. The J gene is TRBJ2-5, the V gene TRBV6-5; D unresolved. The CDR3 totals 14 residues. V was shortened by 0 bases and J by 2 bases, with 7 bases between the two germline ends. Per germline, CDR1 MNHEY and CDR2 SVGAGI. As DNA, the CDR3 is TGTGCCAGCAGTTACTCGACCCAACAAGAGACCCAGTACTTC. It specifies CASSYSTQQETQYF.

The V and J genes are TRBV9 and TRBJ2-7, with 10 positions matching TRBD2. Trimming cost V 0 bases and J 0 bases; bases outside gene matches: 6. Germline V gene data show CDR1 as SGDLS and CDR2 as YYNGEE. This CDR3 has 17 amino acids. The CDR3 coding sequence is TGTGCCAGCAGCGTAGGCCTAGCGGGAGTCTCCTCCTACGAGCAGTACTTC. It translates to CASSVGLAGVSSYEQYF.

The gene calls are TRBV20-1 and TRBJ2-7, with 10 bases matching TRBD2. This CDR3 has 18 residues. Germline V gene sequence: CDR1 DFQATT, CDR2 SNEGSKA (reference sequence). V shed 0 bases, J shed 4 bases, and the junction held 15 bases outside the gene matches. The CDR3: CSARDRGGGSGRKYEQYF. The CDR3 coding sequence is TGCAGTGCTAGAGATCGAGGGGGTGGTAGCGGGAGGAAATACGAGCAGTACTTC.

This chain uses TRBV10-1 with TRBJ2-5; TRBD2 matches at 7 bases. V shed 3 bases and J 2 bases; nucleotides not matched to a gene: 9. There are 16 residues in the CDR3. Germline V lookup: CDR1 WNHNN, CDR2 SYGVQD (reference sequence). The CDR3 DNA is TGCGCCAGCAGTGAAGCGGGAAGGGACGCTCAAGAGACCCAGTACTTC. Translation: CASSEAGRDAQETQYF.

The sample holds one count of this clonotype. This chain links TRBV15 with TRBJ2-5; 7 nucleotides match TRBD1. There are 14 residues in the CDR3. In germline, CDR1 is LNHNV, CDR2 YYDKDF (reference sequence). The V segment lost 7 bases and the J segment 9 bases; nucleotides outside the gene matches: 14. CDR3 residues: CATTLGGRNQPQYF. The CDR3 nucleotides are TGTGCCACCACCTTAGGGGGCCGCAATCAGCCCCAGTACTTC.

This clonotype was seen many times. This sequence joins TRBV20-1 and TRBJ1-2; TRBD1 matches 10 bases. The V and J ends lost 5 bases and 4 bases, in that order; junction bases with no gene match: 4. CDR1 and CDR2 (germline): DFQATT, SNEGSKA (reference sequence). CDR3 length equals 13 residues. The chain's CDR3 is CSASRTGGYGYTF. DNA for the CDR3: TGCAGTGCTTCGCGGACAGGGGGCTATGGCTACACCTTC.